What follows are 19 T cell receptor beta chains derived from one specimen sequenced in a study of chemoradiotherapy in HPV16-positive cancers. TCRdb's copy holds only in-frame clones and misses some; the assay was immunoSEQ multiplex PCR. The data show around 2,500 clones, 87% seen once. The material was tumor tissue, obtained from a patient who underwent chemoradiotherapy. All receptors derive from a human donor with HPV-associated anogenital cancer.

The chain joins TRBV11-2 to TRBJ1-4; D gene unclear. Germline V gives CDR1 SGHAT, CDR2 FQNNGV. Trimming took 1 base from V and 8 from J, leaving 5 bases between them. The CDR3 length is 12 residues. CDR3 residues: CASSLVREKLFF. The CDR3 DNA sequence: TGTGCCAGCAGCTTAGTTAGGGAAAAACTGTTTTTT.

DNA of the CDR3: TGTGCCAGCAGTTTATTAAAGGGGGCAAAAGGGAACACTGAAGCTTTCTTT. This sequence encodes CASSLLKGAKGNTEAFF. The chain carries TRBV27 and TRBJ1-1; 7 bases agree with TRBD1. Germline loops: CDR1 MNHEY, CDR2 SMNVEV (reference sequence). J lost 1 base, V lost 1 base, and 9 bases had no gene match. The CDR3 is 17 amino acids.

This clone was seen only once. The chain is built from TRBV6-5 and TRBJ2-5; 9 nucleotides agree with TRBD1. J was trimmed by 6 bases and V by 10 bases; bases with no gene match: 15. The V gene's germline CDR1 is MNHEY and CDR2 SVGAGI. The CDR3 consists of 15 residues. Written as DNA, the CDR3 is TGTGCCACACAGAGAACAGGGGGCGCGTCCCAGACCCAGTACTTC. Protein sequence: CATQRTGGASQTQYF.

The chain joins TRBV9 to TRBJ1-1, with D possibly matching TRBD1 (6 bases). The CDR3 has 16 amino acids. Germline V gene lookup returns CDR1 SGDLS and CDR2 YYNGEE. Trimming cost V 4 bases and J 0 bases, with 16 bases left between them. CDR3 DNA: TGTGCCAGCAGCTTCTACCGCGGACAGCTGAACACTGAAGCTTTCTTT. This translates into CASSFYRGQLNTEAFF.

The chain links TRBV27 to TRBJ2-2, with a tentative D call TRBD1 (6 bases). Trimming shortened V by 5 bases and J by 0 bases, and 13 bases separated the two germline ends. The CDR3 consists of 16 residues. Germline CDR1 reads MNHEY; CDR2 reads SMNVEV (reference sequence). The CDR3 coding sequence is TGTGCCAGCAGTAGACAGGTTTTCGCGAACACCGGGGAGCTGTTTTTT. This translates into CASSRQVFANTGELFF.

Turning to this clone: Other nucleotide sequences in the sample specify the same CDR3. CDR3 sequence: CASSPGTGREKLFF. In DNA, the CDR3 is TGTGCCAGCTCACCCGGGACAGGCAGAGAAAAACTGTTTTTT. The chain is built from TRBV18 and TRBJ1-4; 8 bases fit TRBD1. The CDR3 has 14 amino acids. V shed 3 bases, J shed 8 bases, and the junction held 5 bases outside the gene matches. In germline, CDR1 is KGHSH, CDR2 LQKENI. The full variable domain, rest sourced from reference TRBV18 and TRBJ1-4, is NAGVMQNPRHLVRRRGQEARLRCSPMKGHSHVYWYRQLPEEGLKFMVYLQKENIIDESGMPKERFSAEFPKEGPSILRIQQVVRGDSAAYFCASSPGTGREKLFFGSGTQLSVL.

This rearrangement joins TRBV2 to TRBJ1-4, with 7 bases that match TRBD1. Germline-derived CDR1 and CDR2 are SNHLY and FYNNEI. V shed 2 bases, J shed 5 bases, and the junction held 5 bases outside the gene matches. This CDR3 has 15 amino acids. CDR3 sequence reads: CASSETGTENEKLFF. For the CDR3, the DNA is TGTGCCAGCAGTGAAACGGGGACAGAGAATGAAAAACTGTTTTTT.

The V gene is TRBV30, the J gene TRBJ2-2; no reliable D call. The germline V gene has CDR1 GTSNPN and CDR2 SVGIG (reference sequence). The CDR3 sequence is 15 residues long. With 0 bases removed from V and 0 bases from J, the gap between germline ends came to 8 bases. The CDR3 spells CAWSVLNSNTGELFF. In DNA, the CDR3 is TGTGCCTGGAGTGTTCTAAACTCGAACACCGGGGAGCTGTTTTTT.

This sequence joins TRBV29-1 and TRBJ1-1, with 7 bases lining up with TRBD1. In germline, CDR1 is SQVTM, CDR2 ANQGSEA. The CDR3 sequence is 14 residues long. The J segment lost 3 bases and the V segment lost 3 bases, leaving 7 bases of the junction unmatched. DNA of the CDR3: TGCAGCGTTGAGCCATACAGGGGAGACACTGAAGCTTTCTTT. This translates into CSVEPYRGDTEAFF.

The gene calls are TRBV7-8 and TRBJ2-7, with 12 bases aligning to TRBD2. The CDR3 length is 18 residues. Unmatched junction bases numbered 8, after V lost 1 base and J lost 1 base. Per germline, CDR1 SGHVS and CDR2 FQNEAQ. CDR3 region: CASSLGRLAGDESYEQYF. The CDR3 bases are TGTGCCAGCAGCTTAGGGAGACTAGCGGGAGACGAGTCCTACGAGCAGTACTTC.

The J gene is TRBJ1-1, the V gene TRBV30; D may be TRBD1 (6 bases). Germline V lookup: CDR1 GTSNPN, CDR2 SVGIG (reference sequence). V shed 0 bases and J shed 4 bases, with 15 bases lying between them. The CDR3 runs to 15 residues. Here the CDR3 DNA reads TGTGCCTGGAGTGTTGGGGGCAGTCGGGGCACTGAAGCTTTCTTT. It encodes CAWSVGGSRGTEAFF. The whole variable domain, remainder taken from reference TRBV30 and TRBJ1-1, is SQTIHQWPATLVQPVGSPLSLECTVEGTSNPNLYWYRQAAGRGLQLLFYSVGIGQISSEVPQNLSASRPQDRQFILSSKKLLLSDSGFYLCAWSVGGSRGTEAFFGQGTRLTVV.

The chain joins TRBV6-5 to TRBJ2-2; D remains unclear. The CDR3 is made up of 12 amino acids. Trimming stripped 0 bases from V and 7 bases from J, with 3 bases between. The V gene's germline CDR1 is MNHEY and CDR2 SVGAGI. The CDR3 sequence: CASSYSGGELFF. CDR3 nucleotides: TGTGCCAGCAGTTACTCGGGCGGGGAGCTGTTTTTT.

This sequence joins TRBV5-6 and TRBJ2-1, with 11 bases identical to TRBD1. Germline CDR1 and CDR2: SGHDT and YYEEEE. This CDR3 contains 15 residues. V lost 0 bases and J lost 7; bases outside the gene matches: 3. CDR3: CASSLGDRGYNEQFF. As DNA, the CDR3 is TGTGCCAGCAGCTTGGGGGACAGGGGGTATAATGAGCAGTTCTTC.

This sequence joins TRBV4-2 and TRBJ2-1; D gene uncertain. Trimming cost V 6 bases and J 0 bases, with 12 bases left between them. The length of the CDR3 is 15 residues. Germline V gene lookup returns CDR1 LGHNA and CDR2 YNFKEQ. The CDR3 protein is CASRPSVGSYNEQFF. The DNA of the CDR3 is TGTGCCAGCAGACCCTCGGTGGGCTCCTACAATGAGCAGTTCTTC.

The J gene is TRBJ2-7, the V gene TRBV27; 7 nucleotides agree with TRBD1. Germline V gene lookup returns CDR1 MNHEY and CDR2 SMNVEV (reference sequence). With 8 bases clipped from V and 2 bases from J, the junction kept 12 bases outside the gene matches. The length of the CDR3 is 15 residues. For the CDR3, the DNA is TGTGCCAGCGGTACCGACAGGGATCGAACCTACGAGCAGTACTTC. This gives the protein CASGTDRDRTYEQYF.

The chain combines TRBV7-2 with TRBJ1-1, with D tentatively TRBD1 (5 bases). The CDR3 runs to 15 residues. V lost 1 base and J 0 bases, leaving 9 bases between the germline ends. Germline CDR1 is SGHTA and CDR2 is FQGNSA. The CDR3 DNA reads as TGTGCCAGCAGCTTAGATGGGGGGATGAACACTGAAGCTTTCTTT. Its protein is CASSLDGGMNTEAFF.

The chain employs TRBV7-2 and TRBJ2-1, with TRBD2 identical over 7 bases. This CDR3 region has 15 residues. With V trimmed by 5 bases and J by 4 bases, 8 bases remained unmatched. CDR1 SGHTA and CDR2 FQGNSA come from the germline V gene. The CDR3 DNA follows: TGTGCCAGCAGCCCCTCAGGGACTAATTACAATGAGCAGTTCTTC. Amino acids: CASSPSGTNYNEQFF.

This sequence joins TRBV10-1 and TRBJ2-1; no clear D gene. Trimming left V 10 bases short and J 0 bases short, with 10 bases between. Germline CDR1 reads WNHNN; CDR2 reads SYGVQD (reference sequence). The CDR3 sequence is 13 residues long. The DNA of the CDR3 is TGCGCCACTACCCTATTCTCCTACAATGAGCAGTTCTTC. Translation gives CATTLFSYNEQFF.

The CDR3 here is CASSFNSGGSSNQPQHF. CDR3 DNA: TGTGCCAGCAGCTTCAACTCCGGGGGCAGTAGCAATCAGCCCCAGCATTTT. The gene calls are TRBV7-2 and TRBJ1-5, with D maybe TRBD1 (6 bases). The CDR3 is 17 residues long. Germline V gene data show CDR1 as SGHTA and CDR2 as FQGNSA. The V gene lost 3 bases and the J gene lost 0 bases, with 15 bases spanning the gap. Full variable domain (remainder filled in from reference TRBV7-2 and TRBJ1-5): GAGVSQSPSNKVTEKGKDVELRCDPISGHTALYWYRQSLGQGLEFLIYFQGNSAPDKSGLPSDRFSAERTGGSVSTLTIQRTQQEDSAVYLCASSFNSGGSSNQPQHFGDGTRLSIL.